This T cell receptor (beta chain) is drawn from a study of cytomegalovirus exposure and HLA in healthy donors. Findings and caveats of the study: For cytomegalovirus status, the classifier reportedly gave diagnoses with high specificity and sensitivity. Being productive about 87% or about 30% of the time was typical of most TCR beta V segments in an earlier analysis. Certain indistinguishable V segments, among them TRBV6-2 and TRBV6-3, were excluded. Upon later analysis, TCR association rates were observed to vary by HLA locus, being highest for DRB1 and lowest for HLA-C.

PCR used 60 Vbeta primers and 13 Jbeta primers. The method was immunoSEQ multiplex PCR; TCRdb's version includes in-frame clones alone and lacks a portion of them. Of about 150,000 clones listed, approximately 82% are singletons. A note on this clone: Antigen unknown.

Germline V gene lookup returns CDR1 SQVTM and CDR2 ANQGSEA. This CDR3 is 15 amino acids long. Losses at the gene ends were 2 bases for V and 3 bases for J; bases not matched to a gene: 9. The sequence derives from a woman aged 45-59 years in good health and CMV-seropositive. Input material: PBMCs. This chain links TRBV29-1 with TRBJ2-7; 8 bases line up with TRBD2. The DNA for the CDR3 is TGCAGCGTTGAATTATCCAGCGGGGGAAGCTACGAGCAGTACTTC. Protein sequence: CSVELSSGGSYEQYF.